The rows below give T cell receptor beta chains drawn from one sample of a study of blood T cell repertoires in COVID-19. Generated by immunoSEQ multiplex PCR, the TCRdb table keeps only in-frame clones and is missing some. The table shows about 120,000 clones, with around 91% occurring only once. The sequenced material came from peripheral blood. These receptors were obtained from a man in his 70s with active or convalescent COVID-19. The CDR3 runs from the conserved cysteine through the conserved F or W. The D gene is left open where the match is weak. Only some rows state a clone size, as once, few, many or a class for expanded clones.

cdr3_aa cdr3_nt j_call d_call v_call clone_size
CASSLRGQGALWETQYF TGTGCCAGCAGCTTACGGGGACAGGGGGCTCTTTGGGAGACCCAGTACTTC TRBJ2-5 TRBD1 TRBV11-2 .
CASSATGGGGTDTQYF TGTGCCAGCAGCGCCACAGGGGGCGGTGGCACAGATACGCAGTATTTT TRBJ2-3 TRBD1 TRBV11-1 once
CSVLQGSQPTDTQYF TGCAGCGTTCTACAGGGTAGCCAACCCACAGATACGCAGTATTTT TRBJ2-3 . TRBV29-1 few
CASSLATSGSGGASTDTQYF TGTGCCAGCAGCTTGGCTACTAGCGGGAGCGGCGGAGCTAGCACAGATACGCAGTATTTT TRBJ2-3 TRBD2 TRBV5-4 .
CASTNSVHEQFF TGTGCCAGCACTAATAGCGTCCATGAGCAGTTCTTC TRBJ2-1 . TRBV28 .
CASSQGQGANGNTIYF TGTGCCAGCAGCCAAGGGCAGGGGGCGAATGGAAACACCATATATTTT TRBJ1-3 TRBD1 TRBV3-1/TRBV3-2 .
CASSLGTGLYEQYF TGCGCCAGCAGCTTAGGGACAGGTCTCTACGAGCAGTACTTC TRBJ2-7 TRBD1 TRBV5-1 .
CASIGRGTEAFF TGCGCCAGCATCGGAAGGGGCACTGAAGCTTTCTTT TRBJ1-1 . TRBV10-2 .
CASSVAPQQLAGGYTF TGTGCCAGCAGCGTAGCCCCCCAGCAGCTAGCGGGCGGCTACACCTTC TRBJ1-2 . TRBV9 .
CSVTPGSNEKLFF TGCAGCGTTACGCCGGGATCTAATGAAAAACTGTTTTTT TRBJ1-4 . TRBV29-1 .
CASSESRGRGSYEQYF TGTGCCAGCAGTGAGTCAAGGGGGCGTGGGTCCTACGAGCAGTACTTC TRBJ2-7 TRBD1 TRBV2 .
CASSWTGGSYEQYF TGTGCCAGCAGCTGGACAGGAGGTTCCTACGAGCAGTACTTC TRBJ2-7 TRBD1 TRBV5-5 .
CATRDSRNSPLHF TGTGCCACCCGGGACTCCCGTAATTCACCCCTCCACTTT TRBJ1-6 . TRBV19 .
CASSKARGGQGLAGELFF TGTGCCAGCAGCAAAGCGCGGGGGGGACAGGGGCTGGCCGGGGAGCTGTTTTTT TRBJ2-2 . TRBV21-1 .
CASSWGTRDYEQYF TGTGCCAGCAGCTGGGGGACTAGGGACTACGAGCAGTACTTC TRBJ2-7 TRBD2 TRBV5-5 .
CASSASGRGSSYNEQFF TGTGCCAGCAGTGCTAGCGGGAGGGGAAGCTCCTACAATGAGCAGTTCTTC TRBJ2-1 TRBD2 TRBV28 .
CAISDTSGRALNEQFF TGTGCCATCAGTGACACTAGCGGGAGGGCCCTCAATGAGCAGTTCTTC TRBJ2-1 TRBD2 TRBV10-3 .
CASSRLERAPYEQYF TGCGCCAGCAGCCGCCTGGAGCGGGCCCCCTACGAGCAGTACTTC TRBJ2-7 . TRBV5-1 .
CASSLDRGGTEQYF TGTGCCAGCAGCTTAGATCGGGGGGGTACCGAGCAGTACTTC TRBJ2-7 TRBD2 TRBV11-2 .
CASSSPSDNTGELFF TGTGCCAGCAGTTCACCTAGCGATAACACCGGGGAGCTGTTTTTT TRBJ2-2 . TRBV28 .
CAWSLAGGRLAKNIQYF TGTGCCTGGAGTCTAGCGGGAGGAAGACTAGCCAAAAACATTCAGTACTTC TRBJ2-4 TRBD2 TRBV30 .
CASSGGGLLQEELFF TGTGCCAGCAGCGGGGGGGGCCTCCTTCAGGAGGAGCTGTTTTTT TRBJ2-2 . TRBV7-6 .
CASSKDFYGYTF TGTGCCAGCAGCAAGGACTTCTATGGCTACACCTTC TRBJ1-2 . TRBV21-1 .
CASSPLRGAGEAFF TGTGCCAGCAGCCCCCTACGGGGGGCTGGTGAAGCTTTCTTT TRBJ1-1 . TRBV9 .
CASSVVPSGSGTDTQYF TGTGCCAGCAGCGTAGTGCCTAGCGGGAGTGGCACAGATACGCAGTATTTT TRBJ2-3 TRBD2 TRBV9 .
CASSFGGADYGYTF TGTGCCAGCAGTTTTGGGGGCGCGGACTATGGCTACACCTTC TRBJ1-2 . TRBV27 .
CASSKTGGIYEQYF TGTGCCAGCAGCAAGACAGGGGGAATCTACGAGCAGTACTTC TRBJ2-7 TRBD1 TRBV2 once
CASSLVQGAVGELFF TGCGCCAGCAGCTTGGTCCAGGGGGCCGTCGGGGAGCTGTTTTTT TRBJ2-2 TRBD1 TRBV5-1 .
CASRGGRIPDTQYF TGTGCCAGCAGAGGAGGCAGAATCCCAGATACGCAGTATTTT TRBJ2-3 . TRBV6-5 .
CASTPGSYNEQFF TGTGCCAGTACACCGGGCTCCTACAATGAGCAGTTCTTC TRBJ2-1 . TRBV19 .
CASRSEGAPGEKLFF TGTGCCAGCAGGAGTGAGGGGGCGCCTGGTGAAAAACTGTTTTTT TRBJ1-4 TRBD1 TRBV28 once
CASSQELAGSYNEQFF TGTGCCAGCAGCCAAGAGCTAGCGGGAAGCTACAATGAGCAGTTCTTC TRBJ2-1 TRBD2 TRBV4-2 .
CASSVGAAYEQYF TGTGCCAGCAGCGTTGGGGCAGCCTACGAGCAGTACTTC TRBJ2-7 . TRBV9 .
CASSGTGGNQPQHF TGTGCCAGTAGTGGGACAGGGGGCAATCAGCCCCAGCATTTT TRBJ1-5 TRBD1 TRBV19 few
CASSLNQETQYF TGCGCCAGCAGCTTGAATCAGGAGACCCAGTACTTC TRBJ2-5 . TRBV5-1 .
CASSLDRGRGYTF TGTGCCAGCAGCTTAGACAGGGGTCGGGGCTACACCTTC TRBJ1-2 TRBD1 TRBV7-3 once
CASSIGGGPETQYF TGTGCCAGTAGTATCGGGGGGGGCCCCGAGACCCAGTACTTC TRBJ2-5 TRBD2 TRBV19 .
CASSFSGPTYEQYF TGCGCCAGCAGCTTTAGCGGGCCAACCTACGAGCAGTACTTC TRBJ2-7 TRBD2 TRBV5-1 .
CASMGGYYNEQFF TGTGCCAGTATGGGAGGGTACTACAATGAGCAGTTCTTC TRBJ2-1 TRBD2 TRBV27 once
CASSFGWGRITGELFF TGCGCCAGCAGCTTTGGATGGGGCAGGATAACCGGGGAGCTGTTTTTT TRBJ2-2 . TRBV5-1 .
CASSLRLAGIADTQYF TGTGCCAGCAGTTTAAGACTAGCGGGAATCGCCGATACGCAGTATTTT TRBJ2-3 TRBD2 TRBV28 .
CASSYTGQVNEAFF TGTGCCAGCAGTTACACGGGACAGGTTAATGAAGCTTTCTTT TRBJ1-1 TRBD1 TRBV6-5 .
CASSLGGRTDTQYF TGTGCCAGCAGTTTAGGCGGGAGAACAGATACGCAGTATTTT TRBJ2-3 TRBD2 TRBV28 .
CASSPLAGSTDTQYF TGTGCCAGCAGTCCTTTAGCGGGGAGCACAGATACGCAGTATTTT TRBJ2-3 TRBD2 TRBV28 .
CASSAGGFGNQPQHF TGTGCCAGCAGTGCCGGGGGGTTCGGCAATCAGCCCCAGCATTTT TRBJ1-5 . TRBV28 .
CASCDRWGGPDYGYTF TGTGCCAGCTGCGACCGGTGGGGGGGACCCGACTATGGCTACACCTTC TRBJ1-2 . TRBV2 .
CASPRALNEKLFF TGCGCCAGCCCCCGAGCTCTTAATGAAAAACTGTTTTTT TRBJ1-4 . TRBV5-1 .
CAISERGSLNTEAFF TGTGCCATCAGTGAGAGGGGCTCCCTGAACACTGAAGCTTTCTTT TRBJ1-1 . TRBV10-3 .
CASSPGGPRTDTQYF TGTGCCAGCAGCCCCGGGGGACCCCGCACAGATACGCAGTATTTT TRBJ2-3 . TRBV7-9 .
CASSLGGGQYEQYF TGTGCCAGCAGCTTAGGAGGGGGCCAGTACGAGCAGTACTTC TRBJ2-7 TRBD1 TRBV7-9 .
CASSVPGQSDNSGANVLTF TGCGCCAGCAGCGTCCCGGGACAGTCTGACAACTCTGGGGCCAACGTCCTGACTTTC TRBJ2-6 TRBD1 TRBV5-1 .
CASRKQGKEGNQPQHF TGTGCCAGCCGAAAACAGGGTAAAGAAGGCAATCAGCCCCAGCATTTT TRBJ1-5 . TRBV19 .
CASSPGGAGDETQYF TGCGCCAGCAGCCCGGGAGGAGCGGGAGACGAGACCCAGTACTTC TRBJ2-5 TRBD2 TRBV5-1 .
CASSPGQGVETQYF TGCGCCAGCAGCCCCGGGCAGGGTGTAGAGACCCAGTACTTC TRBJ2-5 . TRBV5-1 .